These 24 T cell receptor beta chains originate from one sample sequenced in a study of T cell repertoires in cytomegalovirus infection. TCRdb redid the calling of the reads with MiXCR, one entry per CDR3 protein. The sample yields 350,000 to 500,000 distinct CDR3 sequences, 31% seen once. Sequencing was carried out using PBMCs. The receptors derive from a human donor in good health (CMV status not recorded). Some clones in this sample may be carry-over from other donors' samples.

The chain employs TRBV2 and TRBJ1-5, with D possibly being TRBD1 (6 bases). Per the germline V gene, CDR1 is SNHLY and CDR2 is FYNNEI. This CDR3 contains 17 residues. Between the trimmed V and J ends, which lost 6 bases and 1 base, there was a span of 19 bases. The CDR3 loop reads CASSGGGGRGSNQPQHF. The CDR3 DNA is TGTGCCAGCAGCGGGGGGGGGGGCAGGGGCAGCAATCAGCCCCAGCATTTT.

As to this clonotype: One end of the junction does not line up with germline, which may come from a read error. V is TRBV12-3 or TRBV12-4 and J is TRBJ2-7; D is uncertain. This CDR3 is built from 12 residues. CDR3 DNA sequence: TGTGCCCGCAGTTTAGGGTTTTACGAGCAGTACTTC. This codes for CARSLGFYEQYF.

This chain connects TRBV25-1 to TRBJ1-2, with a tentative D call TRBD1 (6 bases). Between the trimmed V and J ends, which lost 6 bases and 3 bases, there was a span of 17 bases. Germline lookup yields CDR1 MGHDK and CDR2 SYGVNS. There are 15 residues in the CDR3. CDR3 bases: TGTGCCAGCAGCTCTACAGGGTTGGCGTACTATGGCTACACCTTC. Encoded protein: CASSSTGLAYYGYTF.

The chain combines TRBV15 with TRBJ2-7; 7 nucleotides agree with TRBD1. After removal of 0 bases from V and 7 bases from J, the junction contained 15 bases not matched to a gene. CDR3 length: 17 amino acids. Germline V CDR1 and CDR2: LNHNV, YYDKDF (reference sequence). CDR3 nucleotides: TGTGCCACCAGCAGAGATCGAGGGGGAGCGACAGGGCTTGAGCAGTACTTC. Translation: CATSRDRGGATGLEQYF.

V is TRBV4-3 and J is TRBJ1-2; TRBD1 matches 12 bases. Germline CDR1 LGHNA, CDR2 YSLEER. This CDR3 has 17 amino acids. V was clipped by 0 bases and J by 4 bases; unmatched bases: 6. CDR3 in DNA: TGCGCCAGCAGCCAAGATCAGGGACAGGGGGCTCGCTATGGCTACACCTTC. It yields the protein CASSQDQGQGARYGYTF.

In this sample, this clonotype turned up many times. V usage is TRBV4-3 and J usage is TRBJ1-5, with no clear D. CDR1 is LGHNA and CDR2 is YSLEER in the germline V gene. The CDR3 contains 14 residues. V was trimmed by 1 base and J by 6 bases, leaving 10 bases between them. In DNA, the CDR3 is TGCGCCAGCAGCCAAGCGGCCGTCGGTCAGCCCCAGCATTTT. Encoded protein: CASSQAAVGQPQHF.

CDR3 DNA sequence: TGTGCCAGCAGCCAGGAGGGACGCTCCTATAATTCACCCCTCCACTTT. As protein: CASSQEGRSYNSPLHF. The genes are TRBV3-1 and TRBJ1-6, with a possible D match to TRBD1 (5 bases). CDR3 length: 16 residues. V gave up 3 bases and J gave up 0 bases, with 9 bases separating them. Germline V gene lookup returns CDR1 LGHDT and CDR2 YNNKEL (reference sequence).

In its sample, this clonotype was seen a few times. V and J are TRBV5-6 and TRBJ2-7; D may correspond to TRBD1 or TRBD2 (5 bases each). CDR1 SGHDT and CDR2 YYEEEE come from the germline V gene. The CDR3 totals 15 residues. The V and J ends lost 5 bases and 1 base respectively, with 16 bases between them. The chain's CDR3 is CASSLSGHRSYEQYF. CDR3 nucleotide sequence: TGTGCCAGCAGTCTAAGCGGACACCGATCCTACGAGCAGTACTTC.

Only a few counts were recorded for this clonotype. The CDR3: CASSFNRGSNQPQHF. The CDR3 nucleotides are TGTGCCAGCAGTTTTAACAGGGGGAGCAATCAGCCCCAGCATTTT. This chain joins TRBV6-5 and TRBJ1-5; 8 positions agree with TRBD1. Germline V gene sequence: CDR1 MNHEY, CDR2 SVGAGI. V lost 4 bases to trimming and J lost 1 base; unmatched junction nucleotides: 3. This CDR3 has 15 amino acids.

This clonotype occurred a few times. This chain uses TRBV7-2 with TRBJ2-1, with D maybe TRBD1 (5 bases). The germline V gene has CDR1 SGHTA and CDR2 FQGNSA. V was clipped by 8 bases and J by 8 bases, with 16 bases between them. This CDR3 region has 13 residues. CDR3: CASGPIRADEQFF. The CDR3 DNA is TGTGCCAGCGGCCCGATCAGGGCCGATGAGCAGTTCTTC.

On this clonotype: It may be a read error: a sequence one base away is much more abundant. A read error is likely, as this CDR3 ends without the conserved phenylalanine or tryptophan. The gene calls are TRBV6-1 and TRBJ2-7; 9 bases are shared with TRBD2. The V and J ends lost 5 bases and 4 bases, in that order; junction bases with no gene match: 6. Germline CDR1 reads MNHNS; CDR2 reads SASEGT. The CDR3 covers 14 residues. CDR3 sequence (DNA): TGTGCCAGCAGTCCGCGGGAGGGGCGGTACGAGCAGTACTTA. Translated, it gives CASSPREGRYEQYL.

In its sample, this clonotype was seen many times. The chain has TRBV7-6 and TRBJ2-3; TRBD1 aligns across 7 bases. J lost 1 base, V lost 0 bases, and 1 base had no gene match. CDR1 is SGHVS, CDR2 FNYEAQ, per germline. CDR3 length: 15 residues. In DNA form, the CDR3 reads TGTGCCAGCAGCTTAGCCGGGACAGGCACAGATACGCAGTATTTT. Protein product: CASSLAGTGTDTQYF. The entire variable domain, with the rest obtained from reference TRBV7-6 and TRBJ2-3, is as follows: GAGVSQSPRYKVTKRGQDVALRCDPISGHVSLYWYRQALGQGPEFLTYFNYEAQQDKSGLPNDRFSAERPEGSISTLTIQRTEQRDSAMYRCASSLAGTGTDTQYFGPGTRLTVL.

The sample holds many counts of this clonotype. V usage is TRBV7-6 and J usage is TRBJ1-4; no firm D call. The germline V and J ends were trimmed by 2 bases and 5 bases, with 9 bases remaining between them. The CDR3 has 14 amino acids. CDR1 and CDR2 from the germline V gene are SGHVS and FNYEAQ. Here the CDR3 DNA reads TGTGCCAGCAGCTTAACACAGAGCAATGAAAAACTGTTTTTT. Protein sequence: CASSLTQSNEKLFF.

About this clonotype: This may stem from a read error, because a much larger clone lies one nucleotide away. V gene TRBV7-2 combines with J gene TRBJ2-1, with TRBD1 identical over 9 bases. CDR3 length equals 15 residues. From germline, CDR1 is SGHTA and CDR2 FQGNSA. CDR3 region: CASSFGTGHYNDQFF. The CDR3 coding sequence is TGTGCCAGCAGCTTCGGGACAGGGCACTACAATGACCAGTTCTTC.

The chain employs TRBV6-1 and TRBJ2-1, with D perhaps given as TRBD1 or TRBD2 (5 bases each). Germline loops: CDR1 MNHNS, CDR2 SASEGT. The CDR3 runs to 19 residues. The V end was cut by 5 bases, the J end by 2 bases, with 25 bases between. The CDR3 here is CASSSDPGPTGGAYNEQFF. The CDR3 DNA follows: TGTGCCAGCAGTTCCGATCCGGGACCCACCGGTGGGGCCTACAATGAGCAGTTCTTC.

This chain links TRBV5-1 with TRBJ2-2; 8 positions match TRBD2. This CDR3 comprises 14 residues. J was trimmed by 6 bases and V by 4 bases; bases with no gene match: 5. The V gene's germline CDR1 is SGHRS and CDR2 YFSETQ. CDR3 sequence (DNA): TGCGCCAGCAGCAATAGCGGGGTCCCCGGGGAGCTGTTTTTT. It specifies CASSNSGVPGELFF.

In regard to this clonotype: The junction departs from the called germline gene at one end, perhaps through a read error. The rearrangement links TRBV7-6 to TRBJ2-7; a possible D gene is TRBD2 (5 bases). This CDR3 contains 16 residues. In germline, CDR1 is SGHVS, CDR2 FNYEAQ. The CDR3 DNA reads TGTGCCAGCAGCTCCGCCCCCACTCCTAGCTCCTACGCGCAGTCCTTC. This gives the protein CASSSAPTPSSYAQSF.

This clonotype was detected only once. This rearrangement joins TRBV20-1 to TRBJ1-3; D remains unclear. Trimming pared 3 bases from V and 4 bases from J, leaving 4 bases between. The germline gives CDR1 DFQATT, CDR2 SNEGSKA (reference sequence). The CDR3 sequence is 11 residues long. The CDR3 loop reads CSASGGNTIYF. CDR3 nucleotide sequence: TGCAGTGCTAGTGGGGGAAACACCATATATTTT.

In DNA, the CDR3 is TGTGCCTGGAGCCCACTCGGGGAACGGCGAGACAATCAGCCCCAGCATTTT. Protein sequence: CAWSPLGERRDNQPQHF. The chain has TRBV30 and TRBJ1-5; D remains ambiguous. The CDR3 loop spans 17 amino acids. Trimming cost V 3 bases and J 3 bases, with 21 bases left between them. Germline values: CDR1 GTSNPN, CDR2 SVGIG (reference sequence). Looking up the rest from reference TRBV30 and TRBJ1-5 gives the full variable domain: SQTIHQWPATLVQPVGSPLSLECTVEGTSNPNLYWYRQAAGRGLQLLFYSVGIGQISSEVPQNLSASRPQDRQFILSSKKLLLSDSGFYLCAWSPLGERRDNQPQHFGDGTRLSIL.

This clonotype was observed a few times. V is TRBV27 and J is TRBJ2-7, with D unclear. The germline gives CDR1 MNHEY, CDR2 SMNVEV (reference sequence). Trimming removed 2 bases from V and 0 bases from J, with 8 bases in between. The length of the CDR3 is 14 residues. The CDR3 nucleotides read TGTGCCAGCAGTTTAGGGGAACACTCCTACGAGCAGTACTTC. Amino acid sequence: CASSLGEHSYEQYF.

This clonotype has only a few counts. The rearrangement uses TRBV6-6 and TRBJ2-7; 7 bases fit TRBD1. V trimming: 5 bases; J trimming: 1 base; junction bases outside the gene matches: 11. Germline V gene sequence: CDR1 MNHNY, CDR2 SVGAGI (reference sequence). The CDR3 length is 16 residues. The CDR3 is CASSASTGDVSYEQYF. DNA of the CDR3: TGTGCCAGCAGTGCGTCCACAGGGGACGTATCCTACGAGCAGTACTTC.

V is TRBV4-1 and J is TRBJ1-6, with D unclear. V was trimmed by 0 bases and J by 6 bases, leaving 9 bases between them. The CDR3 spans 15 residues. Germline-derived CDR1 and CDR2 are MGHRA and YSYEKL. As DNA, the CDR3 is TGCGCCAGCAGCCAAGAGATTGGCAGTAATTCACCCCTCCACTTT. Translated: CASSQEIGSNSPLHF.

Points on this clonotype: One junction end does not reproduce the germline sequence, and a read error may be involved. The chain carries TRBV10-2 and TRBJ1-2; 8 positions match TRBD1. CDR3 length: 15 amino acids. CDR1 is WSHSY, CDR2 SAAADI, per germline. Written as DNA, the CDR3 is TGCGCCCGCAGTGAATTGGGGACAGGAGTCTATGTCTACACCTTC. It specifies CARSELGTGVYVYTF.

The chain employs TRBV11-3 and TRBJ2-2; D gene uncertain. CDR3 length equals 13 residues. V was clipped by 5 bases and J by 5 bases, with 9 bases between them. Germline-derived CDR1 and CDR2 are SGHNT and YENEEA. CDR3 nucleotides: TGTGCCAGCAGCACCCATCGGACCGGGGAGCTGTTTTTT. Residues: CASSTHRTGELFF.